These T cell receptor beta chains were read from a single sample in a study of Ad26.COV2.S vaccination and SARS-CoV-2 variants. TCRdb's table, derived via immunoSEQ multiplex PCR, lists solely in-frame clones and lacks some. The data contain about 400,000 clones, around 85% of them singletons. This material consisted of peripheral blood, taken in a trial of Ad26.COV2.S vaccine versus placebo. The receptors were sampled from a person between 18 and 65 years old who received the Ad26.COV2.S COVID-19 vaccine or a placebo. The CDR3 runs from the conserved cysteine through the conserved F or W. The order of the fields is D gene, V gene, clone size, J gene, CDR3 DNA, CDR3 protein. D genes are given only for firm matches. Rows give clone size only sometimes, using once, few, many, or a class for an expanded clone.

>.|TRBV9|few|TRBJ1-3
TGTGCCAGCAGCGTAGCAGGGGCGGGAAACACCATATATTTT
CASSVAGAGNTIYF
>.|TRBV4-1|.|TRBJ1-1
TGCGCCAGCAGCCAAGGGGCAGAAAACACTGAAGCTTTCTTT
CASSQGAENTEAFF
>.|TRBV5-1|.|TRBJ1-4
TGCGCCAGCAGCTCGGAGTACACAGCTCCTGGGAGTGAAAAACTGTTTTTT
CASSSEYTAPGSEKLFF
>TRBD1|TRBV12-3/TRBV12-4|.|TRBJ2-1
TGTGCCAGCAGCACCAGGGGGAATGAGCAGTTCTTC
CASSTRGNEQFF
>TRBD1|TRBV2|.|TRBJ1-1
TGTGCCAGCAGGGGACAGGGGGTTACTGAAGCTTTCTTT
CASRGQGVTEAFF
>.|TRBV6-5|.|TRBJ1-1
TGTGCCAGCAGTAGACAGGTCCTTGGAAACACTGAAGCTTTCTTT
CASSRQVLGNTEAFF
>.|TRBV12-5|.|TRBJ1-3
TGTGCTAGTGGTTCCGGGGGGCTAGGAAACACCATATATTTT
CASGSGGLGNTIYF
>TRBD1|TRBV12-3/TRBV12-4|many|TRBJ1-2
TGTGCCAGCAGCCCGACAGGGGGCTATGGCTACACCTTC
CASSPTGGYGYTF
>TRBD1|TRBV6-6|.|TRBJ1-2
TGTGCCAGCAGTTACTCCAGGGACAGTTATGGCTACACCTTC
CASSYSRDSYGYTF
>TRBD1|TRBV6-2/TRBV6-3|once|TRBJ2-7
TGTGCCAGCAGTTACTCGCTCCGGACAGGGGAAACGGGTGAGCAGTACTTC
CASSYSLRTGETGEQYF
>TRBD1|TRBV10-3|.|TRBJ1-2
TGTGCCATCAGTGCTGGACAGGGAGCGGATGGCTACACCTTC
CAISAGQGADGYTF
>.|TRBV3-1/TRBV3-2|.|TRBJ1-4
TGTGCCAGCAGCCAGAGGACAGCAAATGAAAAACTGTTTTTT
CASSQRTANEKLFF